Listed here is a single TCR beta chain. Sequencing used immunoSEQ multiplex PCR; TCRdb keeps in-frame clones, though not all of them. The table records about 100,000 clones, around nine tenths of them present only once. Per germline, CDR1 SGHVS and CDR2 FQNEAQ. The CDR3 loop spans 13 amino acids. Trimming removed 5 bases from V and 5 bases from J, with 11 bases in between. This sample is part of a study of siplizumab effects on memory and regulatory T cells. This receptor was identified in a human donor in good health. The sequencing sample was made of non-Treg CD4+ T cells sorted from blood. The gene calls are TRBV7-8 and TRBJ2-3, with D possibly TRBD1 on 5 matching bases. The DNA for the CDR3 is TGTGCCAGCAGCAAACTTCAGGGAGATACGCAGTATTTT. It is translated as CASSKLQGDTQYF. The full variable domain, completed using reference TRBV7-8 and TRBJ2-3, is GAGVSQSPRYKVAKRGQDVALRCDPISGHVSLFWYQQALGQGPEFLTYFQNEAQLDKSGLPSDRFFAERPEGSVSTLKIQRTQQEDSAVYLCASSKLQGDTQYFGPGTRLTVL.